This T cell receptor (beta chain) was captured in a study of cytomegalovirus exposure and HLA in healthy donors. About the study: There were about 85 million unique TCRs (from HLA-typed donors) in an early data release.

Trimming stripped 6 bases from V and 4 bases from J, with 13 bases between. This CDR3 spans 13 amino acids. Germline assignment: CDR1 MNHEY and CDR2 SMNVEV (reference sequence). Researchers ran the PCR with 60 Vbeta and 13 Jbeta primers. Sequencing was performed with immunoSEQ multiplex PCR; in TCRdb, only in-frame clones are kept and a portion is missing. The table has roughly 110,000 clones, under 70% seen once. Material: PBMCs. This TCR derives from a young man in good health and CMV-seropositive. The chain combines TRBV27 with TRBJ2-7; tentative D call: TRBD1 (5 bases). CDR3 sequence reads: CASSPSGFYEQYV. CDR3 bases: TGTGCCAGCAGCCCCTCAGGGTTTTACGAGCAGTACGTC.